The T cell receptor beta chain described here comes from a study of control samples from healthy donors and cancer patients. This clone was picked up a small number of times. The CDR3 has 14 residues. The ends were cut back, 10 bases at V and 5 bases at J, with 20 bases in the middle. From germline, CDR1 is MNHEY and CDR2 SVGAGI. Sequencing was performed with immunoSEQ multiplex PCR; in TCRdb, only in-frame clones are kept and a portion is missing. The sample lists approximately 150,000 clones; roughly 92% were seen once. The receptor was isolated from a woman aged 25-40 years in good health. The V call is TRBV6-5, the J call TRBJ1-1; no clear D gene. Specimen: blood. The CDR3 bases are TGTGCCATCCTACCTCTGAGGGTGGGTACTGAAGCTTTCTTT. It is translated as CAILPLRVGTEAFF.